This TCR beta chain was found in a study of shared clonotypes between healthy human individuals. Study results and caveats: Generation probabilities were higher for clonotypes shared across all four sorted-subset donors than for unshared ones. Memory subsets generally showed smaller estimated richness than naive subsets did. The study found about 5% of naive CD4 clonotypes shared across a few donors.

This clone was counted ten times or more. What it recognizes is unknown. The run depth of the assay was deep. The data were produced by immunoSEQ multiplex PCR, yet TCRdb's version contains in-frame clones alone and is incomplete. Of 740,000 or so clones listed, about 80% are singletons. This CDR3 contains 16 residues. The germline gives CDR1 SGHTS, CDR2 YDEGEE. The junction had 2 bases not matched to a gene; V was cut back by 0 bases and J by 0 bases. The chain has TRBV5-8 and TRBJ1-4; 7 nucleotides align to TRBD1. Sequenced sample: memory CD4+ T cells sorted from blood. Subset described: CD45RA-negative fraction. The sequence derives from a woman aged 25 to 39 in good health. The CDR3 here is CASSLGDRTTNEKLFF. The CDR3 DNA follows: TGTGCCAGCAGCTTGGGGGACAGAACAACTAATGAAAAACTGTTTTTT.